The rows below give T cell receptor beta chains drawn from one sample of a study of blood T cell repertoires in COVID-19. Profiling relied on immunoSEQ multiplex PCR, and the TCRdb table lists in-frame clones only, not all of them. The data show some 240,000 clones, about 86% seen once. Material: PBMCs or T cells enriched from blood (not recorded which). Receptors originate from a woman aged 40 to 50 with acute COVID-19. Both conserved end residues are part of each CDR3. A D gene is named only where the DNA matches it firmly. Clone size is not always given. Where it is, it says once, few, many or a class for expanded clones.

V gene,clone size,J gene,D gene,CDR3 protein,CDR3 DNA
TRBV5-4,-,TRBJ1-1,-,CASSTRGGGTEAFF,TGTGCCAGCAGCACCCGGGGGGGTGGCACTGAAGCTTTCTTT
TRBV24-1,-,TRBJ1-2,-,CATSDRQANYGYTF,TGTGCCACCAGTGACAGACAGGCTAACTATGGCTACACCTTC
TRBV15,-,TRBJ1-5,TRBD1,CATRVGTGGPNQPQHF,TGTGCCACCAGAGTTGGGACAGGGGGCCCCAATCAGCCCCAGCATTTT
TRBV3-1/TRBV3-2,-,TRBJ1-1,-,CASSLTPGVTEAFF,TGTGCCAGCAGCTTAACCCCGGGGGTCACTGAAGCTTTCTTT
TRBV11-2,-,TRBJ2-2,TRBD2,CASSLGAGRGGELFF,TGTGCCAGCAGCTTGGGAGCGGGAAGAGGCGGGGAGCTGTTTTTT
TRBV21-1,-,TRBJ2-7,-,CASSRTGRAYEQYF,TGTGCCAGCTCCCGTACCGGGAGGGCCTACGAGCAGTACTTC
TRBV4-2,-,TRBJ2-1,-,CASSQDSAGSEEQFF,TGTGCCAGCAGCCAAGATTCGGCGGGCTCGGAAGAGCAGTTCTTC
TRBV7-2,-,TRBJ2-5,TRBD2,CASSLGREGLTQYF,TGTGCCAGCAGCTTAGGGCGGGAGGGGTTGACCCAGTACTTC
TRBV4-2,-,TRBJ2-1,-,CASSQEPGGYEQFF,TGTGCCAGCAGCCAGGAGCCGGGGGGCTATGAGCAGTTCTTC
TRBV24-1,-,TRBJ2-1,-,CATSDHFKEIDEQFF,TGTGCCACCAGTGATCACTTTAAAGAGATCGATGAGCAGTTCTTC
TRBV11-2,-,TRBJ1-2,-,CASSLKIRVPDYYGYTF,TGTGCCAGCAGCTTAAAAATCAGGGTACCCGATTACTATGGCTACACCTTC
TRBV28,-,TRBJ1-5,TRBD1,CASRWTGEYQPQHF,TGTGCCAGCAGATGGACAGGCGAATATCAGCCCCAGCATTTT
TRBV12-2,few,TRBJ2-7,-,CASRAGPENSYEQYF,TGTGCAAGTCGCGCGGGACCGGAGAACTCCTACGAGCAGTACTTC
TRBV6-5,-,TRBJ2-1,TRBD2,CASSYSGTRDEQFF,TGTGCCAGCAGTTACTCCGGGACTAGAGATGAGCAGTTCTTC
TRBV27,-,TRBJ2-7,TRBD2,CASSPRLAGGRSYEQYF,TGTGCCAGCAGTCCGCGACTAGCGGGAGGCCGCTCCTACGAGCAGTACTTC
TRBV5-6,-,TRBJ2-1,TRBD2,CASSRLAGNYNEQFF,TGTGCCAGCAGCCGTCTAGCGGGTAACTACAATGAGCAGTTCTTC
TRBV11-3,-,TRBJ1-6,-,CASSLMAGGDSPLHF,TGTGCCAGCAGCCTAATGGCAGGTGGTGATTCACCCCTCCACTTT
TRBV19,-,TRBJ1-6,TRBD1,CASSIPGQGGSPLHF,TGTGCCAGTAGTATTCCGGGACAGGGAGGTTCACCCCTCCACTTT
TRBV4-1,-,TRBJ2-1,TRBD1,CASSHLGDRFGDEQFF,TGCGCCAGCAGCCACCTCGGGGACAGGTTTGGGGATGAGCAGTTCTTC
TRBV5-1,once,TRBJ2-7,TRBD2,CASRLAGGASYEQYF,TGCGCCAGCAGACTCGCGGGGGGCGCCTCCTACGAGCAGTACTTC
TRBV7-6,-,TRBJ1-1,-,CASSLGPGMNTEAFF,TGTGCCAGCAGCTTAGGGCCAGGTATGAACACTGAAGCTTTCTTT
TRBV29-1,-,TRBJ2-1,-,CTGTGSSYNEQFF,TGCACCGGAACAGGGAGCTCCTACAATGAGCAGTTCTTC
TRBV6-5,-,TRBJ1-2,-,CASSPGSPANYGYTF,TGTGCCAGCAGCCCGGGGAGCCCGGCTAACTATGGCTACACCTTC
TRBV15,-,TRBJ1-3,-,CATSIRAGLDTIYF,TGTGCCACCAGCATCCGAGCAGGACTGGACACCATATATTTT
TRBV5-1,-,TRBJ2-5,-,CASSLNIQETQYF,TGCGCCAGCAGCTTGAATATTCAAGAGACCCAGTACTTC
TRBV12-3/TRBV12-4,-,TRBJ1-4,-,CASSLRVEKLFF,TGTGCCAGCAGCCTCCGGGTTGAAAAACTGTTTTTT
TRBV7-8,-,TRBJ2-1,-,CASSPQDNEQFF,TGTGCCAGCAGCCCGCAGGACAATGAGCAGTTCTTC
TRBV3-1/TRBV3-2,-,TRBJ2-1,TRBD2,CASSQGPAGGEQFF,TGTGCCAGCAGCCAAGGCCCAGCGGGAGGTGAGCAGTTCTTC
TRBV7-9,once,TRBJ1-1,-,CASSLARGSEAFF,TGTGCCAGCAGCTTAGCCCGAGGCTCTGAAGCTTTCTTT
TRBV12-3/TRBV12-4,-,TRBJ2-7,-,CASNQGQAYEQYF,TGTGCCAGCAATCAGGGTCAAGCCTACGAGCAGTACTTC
TRBV7-2,-,TRBJ2-1,-,CASSLGGTINNEQFF,TGTGCCAGCAGCTTAGGTGGGACAATCAACAATGAGCAGTTCTTC
TRBV7-9,once,TRBJ2-7,-,CASSSNRDYEQYF,TGTGCCAGCAGCTCTAACCGGGACTACGAGCAGTACTTC
TRBV15,-,TRBJ2-2,TRBD2,CATSRDRAGVDTGELFF,TGTGCCACCAGCAGAGATCGGGCGGGAGTGGATACCGGGGAGCTGTTTTTT
TRBV3-1/TRBV3-2,once,TRBJ2-3,TRBD2,CASSQERVAGGITDTQYF,TGTGCCAGCAGCCAAGAGCGGGTAGCGGGAGGGATAACAGATACGCAGTATTTT
TRBV7-9,-,TRBJ2-7,-,CASSLVGVPYEQYF,TGTGCCAGCAGCTTAGTCGGGGTTCCTTACGAGCAGTACTTC